One sample yielded the 25 T cell receptor beta chains listed below, sequenced in a study of blood T cell repertoires in COVID-19. TCRdb's copy holds only in-frame clones and misses some; the assay was immunoSEQ multiplex PCR. The repertoire holds about 220,000 clones, with 82% as singletons. Material for sequencing was peripheral blood. These receptors were taken from a woman older than 75 with COVID-19, enrolled during active disease.

This chain links TRBV6-5 with TRBJ2-5; D is uncertain. Germline V gene lookup returns CDR1 MNHEY and CDR2 SVGAGI. Trimming removed 5 bases from V and 5 bases from J, with 15 bases in between. The CDR3 sequence is 14 residues long. The DNA for the CDR3 is TGTGCCAGCAGTACCTTAGTATCAGCGGAGACCCAGTACTTC. Translated, it gives CASSTLVSAETQYF.

The V gene is TRBV7-9, the J gene TRBJ2-2; D may be TRBD2 (6 bases). CDR3 length equals 13 residues. Germline V gene data show CDR1 as SEHNR and CDR2 as FQNEAQ (reference sequence). Deletions cut 0 bases from V and 13 bases from J, with 12 bases between. The CDR3 DNA is TGTGCCAGCAGCTTAGCTCCCGCGGGGATGCTGTTTTTT. It codes for CASSLAPAGMLFF.

The chain is built from TRBV30 and TRBJ1-4; weak D call: TRBD1 (5 bases). V was trimmed by 3 bases and J by 4 bases, leaving 18 bases between them. CDR1 and CDR2 (germline): GTSNPN, SVGIG (reference sequence). The CDR3 has 16 residues. The CDR3 is CAWREGLTVYNEKLFF. The CDR3 DNA is TGTGCCTGGAGGGAGGGCCTGACAGTTTATAATGAAAAACTGTTTTTT.

The CDR3, as DNA: TGTGCCAGCTCCAGGGGGCCCTCCTACAATGAGCAGTTCTTC. Protein sequence: CASSRGPSYNEQFF. The rearrangement uses TRBV6-4 and TRBJ2-1; 8 bases agree with TRBD1. CDR3 length: 14 amino acids. Germline V CDR1 and CDR2: MRHNA, SNTAGT. After removal of 8 bases from V and 0 bases from J, the junction contained 3 bases not matched to a gene.

A single count supports this clone. This rearrangement joins TRBV6-4 to TRBJ2-2, with TRBD1 identical over 7 bases. Trimming took 0 bases from V and 5 from J; bases not matched to a gene: 6. Germline CDR1 reads MRHNA; CDR2 reads SNTAGT. The CDR3 has 16 amino acids. The CDR3 bases are TGTGCCAGCAGTGACTCTAGACAGGGTAGAACCGGGGAGCTGTTTTTT. It is translated as CASSDSRQGRTGELFF.

The V gene is TRBV6-6, the J gene TRBJ1-1, with D maybe TRBD1 (6 bases). The length of the CDR3 is 16 residues. Germline loops: CDR1 MNHNY, CDR2 SVGAGI (reference sequence). Trimming took 6 bases from V and 0 from J, leaving 17 bases between them. The CDR3 sequence: CASRRVWQGMNTEAFF. The CDR3 coding sequence is TGTGCCAGCAGACGTGTCTGGCAGGGGATGAACACTGAAGCTTTCTTT.

This clone has only one observation. V is TRBV20-1 and J is TRBJ2-7; 7 bases align to TRBD1. The CDR3 length is 12 residues. Germline CDR1 and CDR2: DFQATT and SNEGSKA (reference sequence). The J segment lost 6 bases and the V segment lost 3 bases, leaving 5 bases of the junction unmatched. In nucleotides, the CDR3 is TGCAGTGCTAGTTCTGACAGGGCCGAGCAGTACTTC. Protein sequence: CSASSDRAEQYF.

V and J are TRBV6-5 and TRBJ1-2, with D hard to call. Trimming took off 7 bases at V and 6 bases at J, with 21 bases between the two ends. Germline V gene lookup returns CDR1 MNHEY and CDR2 SVGAGI. There are 15 residues in the CDR3. The CDR3 protein is CASTSMTSSPHGYTF. The CDR3 coding sequence is TGTGCCAGCACCTCGATGACATCCTCCCCCCATGGCTACACCTTC.

The rearrangement joins TRBV5-1 to TRBJ2-1; TRBD2 aligns across 8 bases. There are 15 residues in the CDR3. With 4 bases clipped from V and 5 bases from J, the junction kept 8 bases outside the gene matches. Germline V gene lookup returns CDR1 SGHRS and CDR2 YFSETQ. CDR3 in DNA: TGCGCCAGCAGCGCCCCAGCGGGGGATGACAATGAGCAGTTCTTC. Translation gives CASSAPAGDDNEQFF. Supplemented by reference TRBV5-1 and TRBJ2-1, the full variable domain reads KAGVTQTPRYLIKTRGQQVTLSCSPISGHRSVSWYQQTPGQGLQFLFEYFSETQRNKGNFPGRFSGRQFSNSRSEMNVSTLELGDSALYLCASSAPAGDDNEQFFGPGTRLTVL.

This chain connects TRBV3-1 (or the pseudogene TRBV3-2) to TRBJ2-7, with TRBD1 as a possible D gene (6 bases). Germline V CDR1 and CDR2: LGHDT, YNNKEL (reference sequence). This CDR3 has 13 residues. Trimming stripped 4 bases from V and 7 bases from J, with 14 bases between. The CDR3 DNA reads as TGTGCCAGCAGCCGAGGGACACTGGGGGAGCAGTACTTC. Its protein is CASSRGTLGEQYF.

The genes are TRBV19 and TRBJ1-2; TRBD1 aligns across 8 bases. Germline V gene sequence: CDR1 LNHDA, CDR2 SQIVND (reference sequence). With V trimmed by 7 bases and J by 4 bases, 11 bases remained unmatched. This CDR3 comprises 15 residues. Written as DNA, the CDR3 is TGTGCCAGTAAATCAGGGGGCTCAATCTCCTATGGCTACACCTTC. Translating gives CASKSGGSISYGYTF. The complete variable domain, with remaining parts taken from reference TRBV19 and TRBJ1-2, reads DGGITQSPKYLFRKEGQNVTLSCEQNLNHDAMYWYRQDPGQGLRLIYYSQIVNDFQKGDIAEGYSVSREKKESFPLTVTSAQKNPTAFYLCASKSGGSISYGYTFGSGTRLTVV.

This sequence joins TRBV19 and TRBJ1-2; 9 bases map to TRBD1. From germline, CDR1 is LNHDA and CDR2 SQIVND (reference sequence). The trim removed 7 bases at V and 6 bases at J, leaving 15 bases unmatched. The CDR3 has 16 residues. The CDR3 coding sequence is TGTGCCAGTACCCCTTCACAGGGGGCTCCTGGCCATGGCTACACCTTC. Encoded protein: CASTPSQGAPGHGYTF.

In its sample, this clone was seen a few times. The rearrangement uses TRBV7-2 and TRBJ1-5, with D perhaps matching TRBD1 (5 bases). CDR3 size: 17 residues. Germline V gives CDR1 SGHTA, CDR2 FQGNSA. V was shortened by 5 bases and J by 0 bases, with 17 bases between the two germline ends. CDR3 DNA sequence: TGTGCCAGCAGCCCCTCGGCGAGACAGTATAGCAATCAGCCCCAGCATTTT. Amino acids: CASSPSARQYSNQPQHF.

Concerning this clone itself: Other DNA sequences of this sample code for an identical CDR3. CDR3 protein: CASSLGAGYTF. CDR3 DNA: TGTGCCAGCAGTTTAGGAGCTGGCTACACCTTC. The rearrangement links TRBV12-3 or TRBV12-4 to TRBJ1-2; D not certain. The CDR3 loop spans 11 amino acids. The V gene lost 1 base and the J gene lost 7 bases, with 4 bases spanning the gap.

V usage is TRBV28 and J usage is TRBJ2-7; possibly TRBD1 for D (5 bases). Per the germline V gene, CDR1 is MDHEN and CDR2 is SYDVKM. Trimming removed 5 bases from V and 3 bases from J, with 17 bases in between. The CDR3 sequence is 15 residues long. CDR3 bases: TGTGCCAGCAGTCCGCAGGGTAGGAAAGGCTACGAGCAGTACTTC. This codes for CASSPQGRKGYEQYF.

This clone was found once. The rearrangement links TRBV19 to TRBJ2-5; no firm D call. Per the germline V gene, CDR1 is LNHDA and CDR2 is SQIVND (reference sequence). The CDR3 totals 9 residues. The V end lost 9 bases, the J end lost 3 bases, and 2 bases lay between the germline ends. Written as DNA, the CDR3 is TGTGCCAGCGAAGAGACCCAGTACTTC. Translating it yields CASEETQYF. Supplemented by reference TRBV19 and TRBJ2-5, the full variable domain reads DGGITQSPKYLFRKEGQNVTLSCEQNLNHDAMYWYRQDPGQGLRLIYYSQIVNDFQKGDIAEGYSVSREKKESFPLTVTSAQKNPTAFYLCASEETQYFGPGTRLLVL.

The genes are TRBV28 and TRBJ1-5; D gene uncertain. Trimming took 1 base from V and 9 from J, leaving 7 bases between them. Germline CDR1 MDHEN, CDR2 SYDVKM. The CDR3 totals 12 residues. The CDR3 region has the DNA TGTGCCAGCAGTTTATCCGTCGGGCCCCAGCATTTT. Protein sequence: CASSLSVGPQHF. Full variable domain (outside the CDR3, taken from reference TRBV28 and TRBJ1-5): DVKVTQSSRYLVKRTGEKVFLECVQDMDHENMFWYRQDPGLGLRLIYFSYDVKMKEKGDIPEGYSVSREKKERFSLILESASTNQTSMYLCASSLSVGPQHFGDGTRLSIL.

This rearrangement joins TRBV28 to TRBJ2-1; 7 nucleotides match TRBD2. Germline V gene lookup returns CDR1 MDHEN and CDR2 SYDVKM. The CDR3 sequence is 14 residues long. Trimming removed 5 bases from V and 6 bases from J; junction bases left unmatched: 7. CDR3 sequence (DNA): TGTGCCAGCAGTCTAACTAGCGTCCCCAATGAGCAGTTCTTC. It translates to CASSLTSVPNEQFF.

The genes are TRBV11-1 and TRBJ2-1; the D gene is possibly TRBD1 (5 bases). Germline V lookup: CDR1 SGHAT, CDR2 FQDESV (reference sequence). V lost 2 bases and J lost 6, with 17 bases in between. There are 16 residues in the CDR3. CDR3 DNA sequence: TGTGCCAGCAGCTTACGCCCCCGCGACAGTGCCAATGAGCAGTTCTTC. The encoded protein is CASSLRPRDSANEQFF.

The chain uses TRBV15 and TRBJ1-3; D ambiguous. The ends were cut back, 0 bases at V and 4 bases at J, with 10 bases in the middle. This CDR3 spans 15 amino acids. CDR1 and CDR2 (germline): LNHNV, YYDKDF (reference sequence). This chain's CDR3 is CATSRDMGRGNTIYF. The DNA for the CDR3 is TGTGCCACCAGCAGAGATATGGGCAGGGGAAACACCATATATTTT.

The rearrangement joins TRBV20-1 to TRBJ1-5; 8 nucleotides agree with TRBD1. With V trimmed by 3 bases and J by 1 base, 11 bases remained unmatched. This CDR3 comprises 17 residues. Per germline, CDR1 DFQATT and CDR2 SNEGSKA (reference sequence). The CDR3 DNA reads TGCAGTGCTAGTAAGGCAGGGGGCGTTCAAAGCAATCAGCCCCAGCATTTT. Residues: CSASKAGGVQSNQPQHF.

The V gene is TRBV19, the J gene TRBJ2-7, with 12 bases matching TRBD1. The CDR3 contains 15 residues. V was clipped by 6 bases and J by 2 bases; unmatched bases: 5. The V gene's germline CDR1 is LNHDA and CDR2 SQIVND (reference sequence). The CDR3 loop is CASSNRDRGPYEQYF. The DNA for the CDR3 is TGTGCCAGTAGCAATCGGGACAGGGGGCCCTACGAGCAGTACTTC.

This clone appeared many times. The rearrangement uses TRBV28 and TRBJ1-1; D not resolved. CDR1 is MDHEN and CDR2 is SYDVKM in the germline V gene. V was clipped by 2 bases and J by 3 bases, with 7 bases between them. The CDR3 runs to 13 residues. The CDR3 region is CASSLTVDTEAFF. DNA of the CDR3: TGTGCCAGCAGTTTAACGGTGGACACTGAAGCTTTCTTT.

The chain recombines TRBV6-2 or TRBV6-3 with TRBJ1-3; tentative D call: TRBD1 (6 bases). Germline CDR1 is MNHEY and CDR2 is SVGEGT. V was clipped by 4 bases and J by 2 bases, with 15 bases between them. The CDR3 has 16 amino acids. The CDR3 bases are TGTGCCAGCAGTTTTACAGGGATCCGGACTGGAAACACCATATATTTT. Amino acids: CASSFTGIRTGNTIYF.

The chain couples TRBV10-3 to TRBJ2-2, with TRBD1 identical over 9 bases. CDR1 and CDR2 from the germline V gene are ENHRY and SYGVKD. V lost 6 bases, J lost 4 bases, and 6 bases stayed unmatched. The CDR3 has 15 amino acids. The CDR3 DNA is TGTGCCATCAGCCCCGGGACAGGGTTCACCGGGGAGCTGTTTTTT. Residues: CAISPGTGFTGELFF.